This TCR beta chain appears in the sequencing data of a study of blood T cell repertoires in COVID-19 (dated by TCRdb to about 2020). As for the study more broadly: Samples from collaborators originated in the United States, Italy and Spain and spanned both the acute and convalescent phases of COVID-19. The material from the prospective study consisted of cDNA or gDNA derived from T cells, B-cell-depleted T cells, or PBMCs. Subjects who had been exposed to COVID-19, were actively infected with it, or had recovered from it provided the deeply sampled blood TCRbeta repertoires that made up the dataset. The repertoires were made available in a free public database intended to serve as a resource for research on the immune response to SARS-CoV-2. The samples were drawn from two sources: the first 160 participants of the ongoing ImmuneRACE study, and about 1,300 subjects contributed by 6 global collaborators. The sample metadata nearly always contained a de-identified subject ID, COVID-19 status, age in years and sex. Where available, HLA class I and class II types were obtained from metadata supplied by the sample provider rather than from assay-based typing.

TCRbeta CDR3 regions were amplified from genomic DNA by means of the immunoSEQ Assay, a bias-controlled multiplex PCR. The study's own analysis went as follows. The number of nucleated cells in each sample was estimated from the amplification of reference gene primers within the assay. Sequence reads were collapsed and filtered to measure the absolute abundance of every unique TCRbeta CDR3 rearrangement. For each sample, productive Simpson clonality was calculated as the square root of Simpson's diversity index over productive rearrangements. TCRdb mirrors the immuneACCESS table, restricted to in-frame sequences. Some clones are absent from its copies; in checked studies, under half trace to an unresolved V gene, and the reason for the others is unknown. For V, J and clone size, that table is used; D and trimming come from the DNA. For this sample the table gives around 370,000 clones, of which almost 90% were detected only once. The ten largest make up approximately 7.4% of the sample.

In the germline V gene, CDR1 corresponds to MGHRA and CDR2 to YSYEKL. Spanning cysteine to phenylalanine, the CDR3 consists of 14 amino acids. This entry keeps only the CDR3 DNA: 42 bases, framed from base 1. V loses 0 bases of germline sequence and J loses 4 bases, and the interval between the two ends is 7 bases. One collaborating source in Seattle enrolled patients during active infection and followed them longitudinally through the course of disease. Whole blood was collected in K2EDTA tubes by collaborating institutions according to the institutions' own protocols. For TCRbeta analysis, collaborators shipped samples as frozen whole blood, isolated PBMCs, or DNA extracted from either of those sample types. To note about this clone: The target of this receptor is not known. Base qualities are not provided; no much larger clone lies one nucleotide away.

Study-level results and caveats: The amount of clinical and demographic metadata varied by source and participant and was provided uncurated.

This receptor was obtained from a woman in her seventies with COVID-19, enrolled during active disease. The source material was peripheral blood. Rearrangement joined TRBV4-1 to TRBJ1-5, with a tentative D gene TRBD1 over 6 matching bases. In nucleotides, the sequence is TGCGCCAGCAGCCAAGATAGGGGGAATCAGCCCCAGCATTTT. It encodes CASSQDRGNQPQHF.